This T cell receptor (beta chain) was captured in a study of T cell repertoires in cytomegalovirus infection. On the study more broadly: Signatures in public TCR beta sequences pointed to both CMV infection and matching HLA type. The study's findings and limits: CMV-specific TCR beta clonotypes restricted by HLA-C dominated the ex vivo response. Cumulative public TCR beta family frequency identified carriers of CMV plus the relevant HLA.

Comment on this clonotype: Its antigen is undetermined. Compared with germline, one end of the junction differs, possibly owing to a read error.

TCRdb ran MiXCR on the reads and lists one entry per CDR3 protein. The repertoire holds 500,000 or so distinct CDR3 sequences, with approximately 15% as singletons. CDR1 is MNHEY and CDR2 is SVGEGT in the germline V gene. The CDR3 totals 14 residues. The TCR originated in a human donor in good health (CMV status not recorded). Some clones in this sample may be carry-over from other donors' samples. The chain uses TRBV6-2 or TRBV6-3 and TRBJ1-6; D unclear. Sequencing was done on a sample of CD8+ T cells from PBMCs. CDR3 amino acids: CARSYPNRNSPLHF. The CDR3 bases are TGTGCCAGGAGTTACCCGAACAGAAATTCACCCCTCCACTTT.